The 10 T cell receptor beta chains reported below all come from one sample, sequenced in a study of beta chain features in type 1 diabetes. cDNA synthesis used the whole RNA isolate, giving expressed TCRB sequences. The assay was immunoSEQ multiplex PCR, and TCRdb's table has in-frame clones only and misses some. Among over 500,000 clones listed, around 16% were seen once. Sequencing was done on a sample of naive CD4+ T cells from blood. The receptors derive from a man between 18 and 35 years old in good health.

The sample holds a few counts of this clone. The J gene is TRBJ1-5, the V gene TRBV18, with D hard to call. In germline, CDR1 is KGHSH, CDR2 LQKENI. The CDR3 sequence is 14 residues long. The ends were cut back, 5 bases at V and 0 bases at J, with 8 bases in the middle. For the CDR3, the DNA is TGTGCCAGCTCAGAGAGTAGTAGCAATCAGCCCCAGCATTTT. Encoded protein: CASSESSSNQPQHF.

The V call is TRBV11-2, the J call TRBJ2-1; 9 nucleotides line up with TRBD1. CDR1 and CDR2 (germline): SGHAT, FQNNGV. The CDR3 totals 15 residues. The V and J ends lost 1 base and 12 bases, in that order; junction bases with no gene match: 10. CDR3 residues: CASSLGGTGKRVQFF. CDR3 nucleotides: TGTGCCAGCAGCTTAGGGGGGACAGGGAAAAGGGTGCAGTTCTTC.

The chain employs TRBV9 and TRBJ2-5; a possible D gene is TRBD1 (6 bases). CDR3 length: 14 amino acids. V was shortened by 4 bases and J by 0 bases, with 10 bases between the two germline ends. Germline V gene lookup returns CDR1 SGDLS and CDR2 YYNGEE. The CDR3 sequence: CASSPRDNQETQYF. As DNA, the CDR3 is TGTGCCAGCAGCCCACGGGACAACCAAGAGACCCAGTACTTC.

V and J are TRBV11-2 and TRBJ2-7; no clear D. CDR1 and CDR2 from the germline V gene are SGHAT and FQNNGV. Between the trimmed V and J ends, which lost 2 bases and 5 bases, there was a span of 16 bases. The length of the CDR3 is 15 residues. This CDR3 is CASSLIRFSAHEQYF. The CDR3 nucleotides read TGTGCCAGCAGCTTAATCAGGTTCAGCGCCCACGAGCAGTACTTC.

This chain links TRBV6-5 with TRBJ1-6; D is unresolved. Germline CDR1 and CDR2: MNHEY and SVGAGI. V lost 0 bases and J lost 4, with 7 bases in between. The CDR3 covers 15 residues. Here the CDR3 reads CASSYSSKYNSPLHF. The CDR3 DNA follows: TGTGCCAGCAGTTACTCTTCGAAATATAATTCACCCCTCCACTTT.

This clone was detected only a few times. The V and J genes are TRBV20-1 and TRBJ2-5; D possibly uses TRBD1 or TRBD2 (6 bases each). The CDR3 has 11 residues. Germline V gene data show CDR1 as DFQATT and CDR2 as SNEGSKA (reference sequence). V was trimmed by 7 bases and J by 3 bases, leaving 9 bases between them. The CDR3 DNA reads TGCAGTGGGAGGGGGAAAGAGACCCAGTACTTC. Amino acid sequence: CSGRGKETQYF.

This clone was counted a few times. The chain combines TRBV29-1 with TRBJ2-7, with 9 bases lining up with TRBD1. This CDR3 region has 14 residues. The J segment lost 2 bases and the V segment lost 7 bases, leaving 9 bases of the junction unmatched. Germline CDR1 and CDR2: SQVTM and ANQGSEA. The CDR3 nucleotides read TGCAGCGCCCGGGGACAGGGAGATACCTACGAGCAGTACTTC. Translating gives CSARGQGDTYEQYF.

CDR3 DNA: TGTGCCAGCAGCTTTGTTAGCAATCAGCCCCAGCATTTT. It specifies CASSFVSNQPQHF. The gene calls are TRBV11-2 and TRBJ1-5; the D is unclear. This CDR3 is built from 13 residues. CDR1 and CDR2 from the germline V gene are SGHAT and FQNNGV. Trimming cost V 3 bases and J 0 bases, with 3 bases left between them.

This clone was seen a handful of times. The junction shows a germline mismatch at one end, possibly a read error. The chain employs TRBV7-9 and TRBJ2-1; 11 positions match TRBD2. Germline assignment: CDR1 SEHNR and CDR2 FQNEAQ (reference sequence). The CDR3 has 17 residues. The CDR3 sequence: CASSQESRLAGSNEQFF. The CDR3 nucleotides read TGCGCCAGCAGCCAAGAATCGAGACTAGCGGGATCGAATGAGCAGTTCTTC.

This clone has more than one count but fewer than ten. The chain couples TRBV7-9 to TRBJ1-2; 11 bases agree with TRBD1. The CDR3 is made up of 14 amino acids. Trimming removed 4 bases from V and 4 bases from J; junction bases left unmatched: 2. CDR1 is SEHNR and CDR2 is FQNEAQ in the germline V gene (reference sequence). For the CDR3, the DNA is TGTGCCAGCAGCTCCGGACAGGGGGCCTATGGCTACACCTTC. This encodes CASSSGQGAYGYTF.